The source of this T cell receptor (beta chain) is a study of shared clonotypes between healthy human individuals. Study-wide results and caveats: Estimated clonotype richness was generally higher in naive than memory subsets.

Concerning this clone: Its target is unknown.

CD45RO-negative, CCR7-selected cells formed the naive CD8 fraction, which excluded terminally differentiated effector memory CD45RA+ cells. Execution of the assay was at deep level. How the authors handled the data: Filtering differed since immunoSEQ provided only junctions, with no quality scores. Method: immunoSEQ multiplex PCR; TCRdb's copy keeps in-frame clones and lacks some. That table is the source of V, J and clone size, and D and trimming were worked out from the DNA. The sample carries roughly 850,000 clones, 95% to 97% recorded once. The CDR3 loop spans 15 amino acids. Germline lookup yields CDR1 SGHDN and CDR2 FVKESK. Trimming removed 1 base from V and 2 bases from J, with 11 bases in between.

The chain has TRBV14 and TRBJ1-2; no firm D call. Sequencing was carried out using naive CD8+ T cells sorted from blood. The receptor was isolated from a man aged 25-45 years in good health. This CDR3 reads CASSQGFGVNYGYTF. CDR3 nucleotides: TGTGCCAGCAGCCAAGGGTTCGGGGTCAACTATGGCTACACCTTC.